The TCR beta chain under discussion was sequenced for a study of CD8 T cells in Susac syndrome. General study results and limits: The study recognized that the number of individuals in its TCR sequencing and HLA analysis was relatively small.

After extraction with the RNeasy kit, about 0.5 to 1 ug of the RNA was reverse transcribed using random hexamers. With immunoSEQ multiplex PCR, TCR beta CDR3 was amplified across 54 Vbeta and 13 Jbeta. Using its own MiXCR run on the immunoSEQ multiplex PCR reads, TCRdb lists one record per CDR3 protein. The sample records approximately 68,000 distinct CDR3 sequences, about 95% being singletons. TCR beta sequencing was performed on blood CD8+ and CD4+ T cells. The multiple sclerosis controls consisted of treatment-naive patients with relapsing-remitting disease, either stable or active. To note about this clonotype: Antigen unknown.

V shed 0 bases and J shed 5 bases, with 19 bases lying between them. Per germline, CDR1 LGHNA and CDR2 YNFKEQ. This CDR3 spans 17 amino acids. The TCR sequence derives from a human donor with multiple sclerosis. The sequencing input was CD8+ T cells from PBMCs. This chain uses TRBV4-2 with TRBJ1-2, with a tentative D call TRBD1 (5 bases). This CDR3 reads CASSQEGRSLGPYGYTF. In DNA, the CDR3 is TGTGCCAGCAGCCAAGAGGGGAGGAGCTTGGGGCCTTATGGCTACACCTTC.